One T cell receptor beta chain is described in this entry. Its antigen is unidentified. The sample is drawn from a study of immune evolution from preneoplasia to lung adenocarcinoma. Study at large: HLA loss of heterozygosity: roughly 6.4% AIS, roughly 15% MIA, approximately 31% ADC, none AAH.

The V end lost 4 bases, the J end lost 4 bases, and 16 bases lay between the germline ends. The CDR3 loop spans 15 amino acids. Germline V gene data show CDR1 as SGHNT and CDR2 as YYREEE (reference sequence). Findings and caveats of the study: Normal lung had highest clonality; later lesions appeared denser, more diverse.

The data were produced by immunoSEQ multiplex PCR, yet TCRdb's version contains in-frame clones alone and is incomplete. The repertoire holds about 41,000 clones, with more than 60% as singletons. Patient tissue came from resections in Japan or China, 2014–2017. After pathologic assessment, macro-dissection selected premalignant or tumor cells for extraction. Sequenced sample: FFPE invasive lung adenocarcinoma tissue. The chain couples TRBV5-4 to TRBJ2-3; D gene unclear. This receptor was taken from a person in their sixties with lung adenocarcinoma. CDR3 nucleotide sequence: TGTGCCAGCAGCGCCGGACCCAATAGTGCAGATACGCAGTATTTT. This codes for CASSAGPNSADTQYF.